What follows are 24 T cell receptor beta chains derived from one specimen sequenced in a study of T cell repertoires in cytomegalovirus infection. No antigen is known for these receptors. Via MiXCR, TCRdb re-called the reads, giving one row per CDR3 protein. The data contain roughly 800,000 distinct CDR3 sequences, about 29% of them seen just once; the ten biggest clones take up around 13%. Material: cultured CD8+ T cells from PBMCs, obtained from culture after CMV antigen stimulation. The receptors were sampled from a human donor in good health (CMV status not recorded). Some clones in this sample may be carry-over from other donors' samples.

This clonotype was recorded many times. The genes are TRBV28 and TRBJ2-7; D is undetermined. Per the germline V gene, CDR1 is MDHEN and CDR2 is SYDVKM. This CDR3 has 16 residues. Trimming left V 4 bases short and J 3 bases short, with 19 bases between. The CDR3 loop is CASSSPVTVNLYEQYV. The CDR3 DNA reads as TGTGCCAGCAGTTCCCCAGTCACCGTTAACCTCTACGAGCAGTACGTC.

The V and J genes are TRBV7-9 and TRBJ1-2, with 7 bases matching TRBD1. The germline CDR1 and CDR2 sequences are SEHNR and FQNEAQ (reference sequence). V gave up 3 bases and J gave up 4 bases; unmatched junction bases: 5. The length of the CDR3 is 14 residues. The CDR3, as DNA: TGTGCCAGCAGCTTTGGAGGGGGCCTCTATGGCTACACCTTC. Translation gives CASSFGGGLYGYTF.

The rearrangement links TRBV20-1 to TRBJ2-4, with TRBD2 identical over 13 bases. The CDR3 consists of 19 residues. Germline assignment: CDR1 DFQATT and CDR2 SNEGSKA (reference sequence). Trimming took 5 bases from V and 0 from J; bases not matched to a gene: 13. The CDR3 loop is CSAFPSGTSGALAKNIQYF. The CDR3 coding sequence is TGCAGTGCTTTTCCTTCCGGGACTAGCGGGGCCCTAGCCAAAAACATTCAGTACTTC.

The chain combines TRBV12-3 or TRBV12-4 with TRBJ2-1; 8 nucleotides agree with TRBD2. The CDR3 spans 14 residues. V was pared by 2 bases and J by 6 bases, with 3 bases of the junction left unmatched. CDR3 sequence reads: CASSLSRGVNEQFF. CDR3 sequence (DNA): TGTGCCAGCAGTTTATCGCGGGGGGTCAATGAGCAGTTCTTC.

There are a few counts of this clonotype. The chain uses TRBV27 and TRBJ2-1; 8 bases are a match to TRBD1. V lost 3 bases to trimming and J lost 8 bases; unmatched junction nucleotides: 6. Germline V gives CDR1 MNHEY, CDR2 SMNVEV (reference sequence). The CDR3 length is 14 residues. For the CDR3, the DNA is TGTGCCAGCAGTTTTGTGACAGGGGCTTATGAGCAGTTCTTC. Translation: CASSFVTGAYEQFF.

This clonotype has only a few counts. The rearrangement joins TRBV7-9 to TRBJ1-2; D is perhaps TRBD1 (5 bases). Trimming cost V 5 bases and J 8 bases, with 21 bases left between them. Germline values: CDR1 SEHNR, CDR2 FQNEAQ (reference sequence). The CDR3 length is 15 residues. The CDR3 loop reads CASSLRDGQRGGYTF. The CDR3 DNA follows: TGTGCCAGCAGCCTCCGGGACGGCCAGCGAGGAGGCTACACCTTC.

This clonotype was picked up a small number of times. The chain has TRBV7-3 and TRBJ1-6; D is uncertain. V lost 1 base, J lost 7 bases, and 8 bases lay in between. In germline, CDR1 is SGHTA, CDR2 FQGTGA. The CDR3 loop spans 14 amino acids. CDR3 nucleotides: TGTGCCAGCAGCTTAAGGGGTTACAATTCACCCCTCCACTTT. It translates to CASSLRGYNSPLHF.

This clonotype has only a few counts. The chain is built from TRBV11-1 and TRBJ1-1; D gene ambiguous. Germline V gene lookup returns CDR1 SGHAT and CDR2 FQDESV (reference sequence). This CDR3 spans 14 amino acids. The ends were cut back, 3 bases at V and 2 bases at J, with 10 bases in the middle. This chain's CDR3 is CASSFMAGNTEAFF. CDR3 sequence (DNA): TGTGCCAGCAGCTTTATGGCAGGAAACACTGAAGCTTTCTTT.

V gene TRBV7-6 combines with J gene TRBJ2-2; 9 bases are a match to TRBD1. The CDR3 is made up of 16 amino acids. The trim removed 5 bases at V and 4 bases at J, leaving 8 bases unmatched. Per germline, CDR1 SGHVS and CDR2 FNYEAQ. For the CDR3, the DNA is TGTGCCAGCAGCGGTTACAGGGGGCAGGGCACCGGGGAGCTGTTTTTT. It translates to CASSGYRGQGTGELFF.

The genes are TRBV13 and TRBJ2-7; maybe TRBD1 (6 bases). Trimming shortened V by 5 bases and J by 0 bases, and 14 bases separated the two germline ends. The CDR3 runs to 15 residues. In germline, CDR1 is PRHDT, CDR2 FYEKMQ (reference sequence). The CDR3 reads CASSPSTGRSYEQYF. Here the CDR3 DNA reads TGTGCCAGCAGCCCCTCGACAGGTCGCTCCTACGAGCAGTACTTC.

This clonotype was picked up a small number of times. The chain uses TRBV7-9 and TRBJ1-5, with D tentatively TRBD1 (6 bases). Germline V gives CDR1 SEHNR, CDR2 FQNEAQ (reference sequence). The CDR3 extends over 17 amino acids. V was trimmed by 1 base and J by 11 bases, leaving 24 bases between them. CDR3 region: CASSLGSPRGGRGTQHF. DNA for the CDR3: TGTGCCAGCAGCTTAGGGTCCCCCAGGGGAGGGAGAGGGACCCAGCATTTT. Full variable domain (outside the CDR3, taken from reference TRBV7-9 and TRBJ1-5): DTGVSQNPRHKITKRGQNVTFRCDPISEHNRLYWYRQTLGQGPEFLTYFQNEAQLEKSRLLSDRFSAERPKGSFSTLEIQRTEQGDSAMYLCASSLGSPRGGRGTQHFGDGTRLSIL.

This clonotype was observed many times. This sequence joins TRBV6-1 and TRBJ1-2; D might be TRBD1 (5 bases). The CDR3 spans 15 residues. With 4 bases removed from V and 10 bases from J, the gap between germline ends came to 22 bases. Germline lookup yields CDR1 MNHNS and CDR2 SASEGT. The CDR3 region has the DNA TGTGCCAGCAGTGGGAATTGGGGCCTGAACGACAACTACACCTTC. Translated, it gives CASSGNWGLNDNYTF.

This clonotype appeared a few times. The rearrangement joins TRBV6-6 to TRBJ1-5, with 8 bases lining up with TRBD1. Germline CDR1 MNHNY, CDR2 SVGAGI (reference sequence). This CDR3 is built from 17 residues. The junction had 7 bases not matched to a gene; V was cut back by 3 bases and J by 0 bases. The CDR3 reads CASSYLRTGSSNQPQHF. The CDR3 DNA reads as TGTGCCAGCAGTTATCTACGGACAGGGTCTAGCAATCAGCCCCAGCATTTT.

There are a few counts of this clonotype. The chain carries TRBV15 and TRBJ1-5, with TRBD1 matching over 9 bases. The CDR3 is made up of 15 amino acids. Germline CDR1 reads LNHNV; CDR2 reads YYDKDF (reference sequence). The junction had 7 bases not matched to a gene; V was cut back by 3 bases and J by 7 bases. As DNA, the CDR3 is TGTGCCACCAGCAGGGACAGGGGAGACGGACAGCCCCAGCATTTT. Encoded protein: CATSRDRGDGQPQHF.

The rearrangement uses TRBV6-4 and TRBJ2-1, with 9 nucleotides matching TRBD1. The V and J ends lost 5 bases and 8 bases, in that order; junction bases with no gene match: 4. This CDR3 contains 13 residues. Germline-derived CDR1 and CDR2 are MRHNA and SNTAGT. The CDR3 loop is CASSRTGVHEQFF. DNA for the CDR3: TGTGCCAGCAGTCGGACAGGGGTCCATGAGCAGTTCTTC.

This clonotype was seen once. This sequence joins TRBV4-2 and TRBJ2-3; D is undetermined. The germline V gene encodes CDR1 LGHNA and CDR2 YNFKEQ. The CDR3 extends over 18 amino acids. The V gene lost 1 base and the J gene lost 2 bases, with 19 bases spanning the gap. CDR3 residues: CASSQGPSGSLYTDTQYF. CDR3 DNA sequence: TGTGCCAGCAGCCAAGGACCCTCCGGCAGCTTGTACACAGATACGCAGTATTTT.

V and J are TRBV4-1 and TRBJ1-1; TRBD1 agrees at 10 bases. Germline V lookup: CDR1 MGHRA, CDR2 YSYEKL. This CDR3 contains 17 residues. V shed 3 bases and J 4 bases; nucleotides not matched to a gene: 11. CDR3 amino acids: CASSHLGTGAFGTEAFF. CDR3 bases: TGCGCCAGCAGCCACCTCGGGACAGGGGCGTTTGGCACTGAAGCTTTCTTT.

This clonotype turned up a few times. This chain connects TRBV7-6 to TRBJ2-1; D may match TRBD1 or TRBD2 (5 bases each). The length of the CDR3 is 13 residues. V gave up 5 bases and J gave up 6 bases, with 11 bases separating them. The germline V gene encodes CDR1 SGHVS and CDR2 FNYEAQ. This CDR3 is CASSVLGGNEQFF. In DNA form, the CDR3 reads TGTGCCAGCAGCGTCCTTGGGGGCAATGAGCAGTTCTTC.

This clonotype came up a few times. The V and J genes are TRBV27 and TRBJ1-5; D uncertain. CDR3 length equals 14 residues. With 8 bases removed from V and 2 bases from J, the gap between germline ends came to 13 bases. Germline values: CDR1 MNHEY, CDR2 SMNVEV (reference sequence). CDR3 nucleotides: TGTGCCAGCGGAGCTTCCGGGGGCAATCAGCCCCAGCATTTT. As protein: CASGASGGNQPQHF.

This clonotype was seen a handful of times. The chain links TRBV20-1 to TRBJ2-1; 7 bases align to TRBD1. The CDR3 covers 16 residues. With V trimmed by 0 bases and J by 5 bases, 10 bases remained unmatched. Germline V CDR1 and CDR2: DFQATT, SNEGSKA (reference sequence). The CDR3 sequence: CSARDVEGAPNNEQFF. CDR3 bases: TGCAGTGCTAGAGATGTAGAGGGGGCCCCGAACAATGAGCAGTTCTTC.

This clonotype came up a few times. This chain connects TRBV7-9 to TRBJ2-7, with D possibly being TRBD1 (5 bases). The CDR3 consists of 16 residues. V gave up 1 base and J gave up 1 base, with 14 bases separating them. CDR1 is SEHNR and CDR2 is FQNEAQ in the germline V gene (reference sequence). Here the CDR3 reads CASSLGIAGLSYEQYF. In DNA form, the CDR3 reads TGTGCCAGCAGCTTAGGGATCGCAGGGCTGTCCTACGAGCAGTACTTC.

The table lists this clonotype with a few counts. Germline is not matched at one junction end, which may reflect a read error. This sequence joins TRBV7-6 and TRBJ2-5; 8 nucleotides align to TRBD2. The length of the CDR3 is 16 residues. Germline assignment: CDR1 SGHVS and CDR2 FNYEAQ. The CDR3 coding sequence is TGTGCTAGCAGCTTAAGGGCGGGGGGCGGACAAGAGACCCAGTACTTC. Translation gives CASSLRAGGGQETQYF.

This clonotype was seen repeatedly, ten times or more. The gene calls are TRBV7-2 and TRBJ2-7; D unclear. The CDR3 contains 14 residues. V shed 1 base and J shed 0 bases, with 7 bases lying between them. Germline-derived CDR1 and CDR2 are SGHTA and FQGNSA. In nucleotides, the CDR3 is TGTGCCAGCAGCTTAGAGGGCGGCTCCTACGAGCAGTACGTC. This sequence encodes CASSLEGGSYEQYV.

This rearrangement joins TRBV12-3 or TRBV12-4 to TRBJ2-1; D gene uncertain. The V gene lost 1 base and the J gene lost 10 bases, with 8 bases spanning the gap. The CDR3 length is 12 residues. This CDR3 is CASSLVGLEQFF. The DNA of the CDR3 is TGTGCCAGCAGTTTAGTTGGGCTGGAGCAGTTCTTC.